These 9 T cell receptor beta chains share one sample of origin, sequenced in a study of cytomegalovirus exposure and HLA in healthy donors. Primers included in the PCR were 60 Vbeta and 13 Jbeta primers. Some clones are missing from TCRdb's copy, which holds only in-frame ones; the method was immunoSEQ multiplex PCR. Of 100,000 to 150,000 clones listed, around four fifths are singletons. Sequenced material: PBMCs. The receptors shown here come from a man aged 18 to 35 in good health and CMV-seropositive.

The J gene is TRBJ2-3, the V gene TRBV7-3; TRBD2 is a possible D gene (6 bases). The germline V gene has CDR1 SGHTA and CDR2 FQGTGA. V was clipped by 3 bases and J by 3 bases, with 16 bases between them. The CDR3 is made up of 16 amino acids. The CDR3 DNA reads as TGTGCCAGCAGCTTCGACGAATTTGGGGGGACAGATACGCAGTATTTT. Residues: CASSFDEFGGTDTQYF.

DNA for the CDR3: TGTGCCAGCAGTTACCCGGGACAGAGAGACGGGGAGCTGTTTTTT. Residues: CASSYPGQRDGELFF. This sequence joins TRBV6-5 and TRBJ2-2; 7 nucleotides line up with TRBD1. From germline, CDR1 is MNHEY and CDR2 SVGAGI. With V trimmed by 2 bases and J by 7 bases, 7 bases remained unmatched. This CDR3 comprises 15 residues.

This sequence joins TRBV27 and TRBJ2-3; D is perhaps TRBD1 (5 bases). The germline gives CDR1 MNHEY, CDR2 SMNVEV (reference sequence). This CDR3 spans 10 amino acids. In nucleotides, the CDR3 is TGTCCAGGGAGCACAGATACGCAGTATTTT. Protein product: CPGSTDTQYF.

This clone showed up just a few times. CDR3 DNA: TGCGCCAGCAGCCAAGATGGAGGGAGGGGCATTCAGTACTTC. It specifies CASSQDGGRGIQYF. The V call is TRBV4-1, the J call TRBJ2-4; TRBD2 matches 7 bases. The J segment lost 9 bases and the V segment lost 0 bases, leaving 5 bases of the junction unmatched. The CDR3 totals 14 residues. The germline V gene has CDR1 MGHRA and CDR2 YSYEKL.

This clone occurred a few times. The gene calls are TRBV30 and TRBJ1-1; 7 positions match TRBD1. The CDR3 loop spans 12 amino acids. The J segment lost 5 bases and the V segment lost 7 bases, leaving 7 bases of the junction unmatched. Germline V gene data show CDR1 as GTSNPN and CDR2 as SVGIG (reference sequence). CDR3 sequence (DNA): TGTGCCTTCAGGGGGTTGCGTACTGAAGCTTTCTTT. Amino acid sequence: CAFRGLRTEAFF.

V is TRBV5-1 and J is TRBJ2-2; tentative D call: TRBD1 (6 bases). Germline CDR1 and CDR2: SGHRS and YFSETQ. Deletions cut 7 bases from V and 4 bases from J, with 17 bases between. This CDR3 contains 15 residues. CDR3 sequence (DNA): TGCGCCAGCCGGTCAGGGGAGATTGGCACCGGGGAGCTGTTTTTT. Translated: CASRSGEIGTGELFF.

This clone has just one count. V is TRBV20-1 and J is TRBJ2-7; D gene uncertain. The germline V and J ends were trimmed by 5 bases and 0 bases, with 5 bases remaining between them. CDR1 is DFQATT, CDR2 SNEGSKA, per germline (reference sequence). The length of the CDR3 is 11 residues. Here the CDR3 reads CSAPYSYEQYF. The CDR3 DNA sequence: TGCAGTGCTCCTTACTCCTACGAGCAGTACTTC.

V usage is TRBV6-1 and J usage is TRBJ1-1; maybe TRBD1 (6 bases). The germline V and J ends were trimmed by 4 bases and 4 bases, with 10 bases remaining between them. The CDR3 covers 13 residues. The germline gives CDR1 MNHNS, CDR2 SASEGT. CDR3 DNA sequence: TGTGCCAGCAGTGCAGGGGAGAGCACTGAAGCTTTCTTT. It encodes CASSAGESTEAFF.

Written as DNA, the CDR3 is TGTGCCAGCTCATTACAGGGGGGCACAGATACGCAGTATTTT. Residues: CASSLQGGTDTQYF. The J gene is TRBJ2-3, the V gene TRBV18; the match to TRBD1 covers 8 bases. This CDR3 has 14 residues. V gave up 5 bases and J gave up 1 base; unmatched junction bases: 2. Germline V gene lookup returns CDR1 KGHSH and CDR2 LQKENI.